This is a list of T cell receptor beta chains from one sample in a study of T cell changes during pregnancy in multiple sclerosis. Sequencing used immunoSEQ multiplex PCR; TCRdb keeps in-frame clones, though not all of them. The table shows roughly 40,000 clones, with over 80% occurring only once. The specimen comprised CD4+ T cells from peripheral blood mononuclear cells, sampled before pregnancy. These receptor sequences come from a female donor with multiple sclerosis, enrolled in a pregnancy study. The CDR3 runs from the conserved cysteine through the conserved F or W. The D gene is left open where the match is weak. Clone size is stated in some rows and not others, as once, few, many or a class when expanded.

NA	TRBV7-3	TRBJ1-1	NA	CASSLEVLNTEAFF	TGTGCCAGCAGCTTAGAGGTCCTGAACACTGAAGCTTTCTTT
NA	TRBV18	TRBJ1-3	TRBD1	CASSPQGATGNTIYF	TGTGCCAGCTCACCGCAGGGGGCTACTGGAAACACCATATATTTT
NA	TRBV27	TRBJ1-2	TRBD1	CASRPRGDLYGYTF	TGTGCCAGCAGGCCCAGGGGGGACCTCTATGGCTACACCTTC
NA	TRBV6-1	TRBJ1-2	NA	CASTVGHQFYGYTF	TGTGCCAGCACGGTGGGACATCAGTTTTATGGCTACACCTTC
NA	TRBV15	TRBJ2-3	TRBD2	CATSQTSGGATDTQYF	TGTGCCACCAGCCAAACTAGCGGGGGGGCCACAGATACGCAGTATTTT
NA	TRBV19	TRBJ1-2	NA	CASSRQTSAAELYGYTF	TGTGCCAGCTCCCGACAGACCTCGGCTGCTGAGTTATATGGCTACACCTTC
NA	TRBV19	TRBJ1-1	NA	CASSPARGIEAFF	TGTGCCAGTAGCCCCGCCCGGGGGATTGAAGCTTTCTTT
NA	TRBV10-3	TRBJ1-1	TRBD1	CAISEWDRGEDTEAFF	TGTGCCATCAGTGAGTGGGACAGGGGCGAGGACACTGAAGCTTTCTTT
NA	TRBV4-3	TRBJ2-6	TRBD1	CASSQVPGGLSGANVLTF	TGCGCCAGCAGCCAAGTTCCAGGGGGCCTCTCTGGGGCCAACGTCCTGACTTTC
NA	TRBV7-8	TRBJ2-1	TRBD2	CASSSPWRGDNEQFF	TGTGCCAGCAGCTCCCCGTGGCGGGGGGACAATGAGCAGTTCTTC
NA	TRBV5-1	TRBJ2-5	NA	CASSTYEGMETQYF	TGCGCCAGCAGCACGTACGAGGGTATGGAGACCCAGTACTTC
once	TRBV5-6	TRBJ1-3	NA	CASSLGQPYSGNTIYF	TGTGCCAGCAGCTTGGGACAGCCGTACTCTGGAAACACCATATATTTT